Following are 30 T cell receptor beta chains from one sample sequenced in a study of PD-1 blockade in classical Hodgkin lymphoma. The patients all showed relapse after autologous stem cell transplantation, while their brentuximab vedotin exposure varied. Libraries were prepared by immunoSEQ multiplex PCR; TCRdb keeps only in-frame clonotypes and omits some of them. This sample carries 49,000 or so clones, around three quarters of them seen once, and the ten largest clones take about 20%. The specimen was peripheral blood mononuclear cells (PBMCs), collected before the second cycle of nivolumab. The receptors were sampled from a human donor with classical Hodgkin lymphoma.

This clone is a singleton in its sample. The chain combines TRBV7-2 with TRBJ1-2; D uncertain. The germline gives CDR1 SGHTA, CDR2 FQGNSA. With 1 base removed from V and 4 bases from J, the gap between germline ends came to 7 bases. CDR3 length: 13 amino acids. CDR3 in DNA: TGTGCCAGCAGCTTAGAAACCGTCTATGGCTACACCTTC. Its protein is CASSLETVYGYTF.

The chain employs TRBV7-2 and TRBJ2-7, with D unclear. The CDR3 spans 12 residues. V was pared by 2 bases and J by 3 bases, with 5 bases between. Germline V gene data show CDR1 as SGHTA and CDR2 as FQGNSA. CDR3 sequence (DNA): TGTGCCAGCAGCTTATCCCGCTACGAGCAGTACTTC. Amino acids: CASSLSRYEQYF.

J is TRBJ2-1 and V is TRBV7-3; TRBD2 agrees at 7 bases. The CDR3 is made up of 14 amino acids. CDR1 SGHTA and CDR2 FQGTGA come from the germline V gene. Trimming at V came to 5 bases and at J to 9 bases, leaving 10 bases not matched to a gene. The DNA of the CDR3 is TGTGCCAGCAGCCCGCCCGGGGGGAAGGGTGAGCAGTTCTTC. Translated: CASSPPGGKGEQFF.

The CDR3 nucleotides are TGTGCCAGCAGCCCCGGACTAGAAAGAAATGAGCAGTTCTTC. This sequence encodes CASSPGLERNEQFF. The chain has TRBV9 and TRBJ2-1, with 7 bases aligning to TRBD2. Trimming cost V 4 bases and J 7 bases; bases outside gene matches: 8. The CDR3 is 14 amino acids. Germline CDR1 and CDR2: SGDLS and YYNGEE.

The chain joins TRBV2 to TRBJ1-4; 7 bases agree with TRBD1. The CDR3 spans 15 residues. Germline-derived CDR1 and CDR2 are SNHLY and FYNNEI. The ends lost 6 bases at V and 6 bases at J; junction bases unmatched: 10. The CDR3 DNA sequence: TGTGCCAGCAGAGACCGGGACAGTATTGATGAAAAACTGTTTTTT. This gives the protein CASRDRDSIDEKLFF.

The CDR3 bases are TGCGCCAGCAGCCTTAGCGGGGGCACGAATGAGCAGTTCTTC. It specifies CASSLSGGTNEQFF. The chain uses TRBV5-1 and TRBJ2-1, with 9 bases matching TRBD2. Losses at the gene ends were 4 bases for V and 7 bases for J; bases not matched to a gene: 6. CDR1 SGHRS and CDR2 YFSETQ come from the germline V gene. This CDR3 contains 14 residues.

This clone was counted between two and nine times. The chain joins TRBV6-6 to TRBJ1-1; a weak D match, TRBD1 (5 bases). With 6 bases removed from V and 0 bases from J, the gap between germline ends came to 11 bases. The CDR3 totals 14 residues. Germline CDR1 and CDR2: MNHNY and SVGAGI (reference sequence). CDR3 bases: TGTGCCAGCAGCTCCGGGGGGATGAACACTGAAGCTTTCTTT. This encodes CASSSGGMNTEAFF.

The sample holds a few counts of this clone. The J gene is TRBJ1-1, the V gene TRBV19; perhaps TRBD1 as D (5 bases). Germline assignment: CDR1 LNHDA and CDR2 SQIVND (reference sequence). This CDR3 comprises 15 residues. The V and J ends lost 5 bases and 2 bases respectively, with 15 bases between them. The CDR3 here is CASSRGIHGNTEAFF. The DNA of the CDR3 is TGTGCCAGTAGTCGGGGCATCCACGGTAACACTGAAGCTTTCTTT.

The chain has TRBV5-4 and TRBJ2-2; maybe TRBD1 (5 bases). From germline, CDR1 is SGHNT and CDR2 YYREEE (reference sequence). Trimming removed 0 bases from V and 4 bases from J, with 16 bases in between. CDR3 length equals 17 residues. DNA for the CDR3: TGTGCCAGCAGCTTGGTAGGGGCTAGGTATGGCACCGGGGAGCTGTTTTTT. Translating gives CASSLVGARYGTGELFF. Combining the CDR3 with reference TRBV5-4 and TRBJ2-2 gives the whole variable domain ETGVTQSPTHLIKTRGQQVTLRCSSQSGHNTVSWYQQALGQGPQFIFQYYREEENGRGNFPPRFSGLQFPNYSSELNVNALELDDSALYLCASSLVGARYGTGELFFGEGSRLTVL.

The V gene is TRBV7-9, the J gene TRBJ2-6; unclear D gene. Trimming left V 0 bases short and J 15 bases short, with 12 bases between. There are 13 residues in the CDR3. From germline, CDR1 is SEHNR and CDR2 FQNEAQ (reference sequence). The CDR3 coding sequence is TGTGCCAGCAGCTTAGCGCGTCTCGGTTCCCTGACTTTC. Residues: CASSLARLGSLTF.

This clone is a singleton in its sample. V usage is TRBV7-9 and J usage is TRBJ2-7; weak D call: TRBD2 (5 bases). CDR3 size: 14 residues. Germline CDR1 SEHNR, CDR2 FQNEAQ (reference sequence). Trimming removed 7 bases at V and 3 bases at J, with 16 bases between. The CDR3 region has the DNA TGTGCCAGCAAATCCGAGGGCGGATACTACGAGCAGTACTTC. It translates to CASKSEGGYYEQYF.

The chain is built from TRBV4-1 and TRBJ1-1; maybe TRBD1 (5 bases). V was shortened by 0 bases and J by 8 bases, with 13 bases between the two germline ends. The CDR3 has 14 amino acids. Germline CDR1 MGHRA, CDR2 YSYEKL. The CDR3: CASSQDLGRDEAFF. For the CDR3, the DNA is TGCGCCAGCAGCCAAGATTTGGGCAGGGACGAAGCTTTCTTT.

The chain combines TRBV7-9 with TRBJ2-2; 12 bases are a match to TRBD2. Germline CDR1 SEHNR, CDR2 FQNEAQ (reference sequence). The CDR3 has 13 residues. After removal of 5 bases from V and 16 bases from J, the junction contained 8 bases not matched to a gene. The CDR3 sequence is CASSARLAGDEFF. The DNA of the CDR3 is TGTGCCAGCAGCGCAAGACTAGCGGGAGACGAGTTTTTT.

The chain is built from TRBV1 and TRBJ2-2; TRBD1 is taken as the D call from the table, unchecked against the DNA. TRBV1 is labeled a pseudogene. The CDR3 runs 16 residues. DNA of the CDR3: TGCACCAGCAGCCAAGAGGGGCAAGAGGTCACCGGGGAGCTGTTTTTT. Translated, it gives CTSSQEGQEVTGELFF.

The chain combines TRBV25-1 with TRBJ2-2, with D maybe TRBD1 (5 bases). In germline, CDR1 is MGHDK, CDR2 SYGVNS. The V end was cut by 8 bases, the J end by 5 bases, with 15 bases between. This CDR3 has 14 amino acids. CDR3 amino acids: CASGHALRTGELFF. The CDR3 DNA follows: TGTGCCAGCGGACATGCTTTAAGGACCGGGGAGCTGTTTTTT.

V usage is TRBV18 and J usage is TRBJ2-7, with D maybe TRBD1 (6 bases). There are 14 residues in the CDR3. Germline values: CDR1 KGHSH, CDR2 LQKENI. Trimming shortened V by 3 bases and J by 3 bases, and 12 bases separated the two germline ends. The CDR3 DNA is TGTGCCAGCTCACCGGAGGACAGCTACTACGAGCAGTACTTC. It specifies CASSPEDSYYEQYF.

The V and J genes are TRBV27 and TRBJ1-5; TRBD1 is a possible D gene (5 bases). V was cut by 6 bases and J by 4 bases, with 10 bases left in between. This CDR3 has 13 amino acids. Germline V gene lookup returns CDR1 MNHEY and CDR2 SMNVEV (reference sequence). CDR3 nucleotide sequence: TGTGCCAGCAGGCGGACACCTAATCAGCCCCAGCATTTT. Translated: CASRRTPNQPQHF.

The chain carries TRBV2 and TRBJ1-1, with D tentatively TRBD1 (5 bases). V gave up 4 bases and J gave up 5 bases, with 14 bases separating them. CDR3 length: 14 amino acids. The germline V gene has CDR1 SNHLY and CDR2 FYNNEI. Written as DNA, the CDR3 is TGTGCCAGCAGTGCGGCCGAGAGGGGAACTGAAGCTTTCTTT. Protein product: CASSAAERGTEAFF.

J is TRBJ2-7 and V is TRBV7-2; D not certain. The CDR3 has 13 residues. V gave up 0 bases and J gave up 5 bases, with 8 bases separating them. CDR1 and CDR2 (germline): SGHTA, FQGNSA. CDR3 loop: CASSLAVGHEQYF. The CDR3 DNA sequence: TGTGCCAGCAGCTTAGCAGTAGGACACGAGCAGTACTTC.

V usage is TRBV10-2 and J usage is TRBJ1-2; D is perhaps TRBD1 (5 bases). V lost 8 bases and J lost 3, with 19 bases in between. The CDR3 length is 15 residues. Per the germline V gene, CDR1 is WSHSY and CDR2 is SAAADI. In nucleotides, the CDR3 is TGCGCCAGCGAAAACGATGGGGGTTCGGACTATGGCTACACCTTC. This encodes CASENDGGSDYGYTF.

The chain has TRBV6-5 and TRBJ1-4; D is possibly TRBD1 (5 bases). Trimming shortened V by 7 bases and J by 4 bases, and 13 bases separated the two germline ends. Germline V gene data show CDR1 as MNHEY and CDR2 as SVGAGI. There are 14 residues in the CDR3. CDR3 DNA sequence: TGTGCCAGCACCCGGTGGGGGGGTAATGAAAAACTGTTTTTT. Translation: CASTRWGGNEKLFF.

CDR3 sequence reads: CASSFFMPAPTNEQFF. The CDR3, as DNA: TGTGCCAGCAGCTTTTTCATGCCAGCGCCGACCAATGAGCAGTTCTTC. The rearrangement uses TRBV7-9 and TRBJ2-1; unclear D gene. CDR1 is SEHNR and CDR2 is FQNEAQ in the germline V gene (reference sequence). V dropped 3 bases and J dropped 6 bases, with 18 bases sitting between them. This CDR3 contains 16 residues.

V usage is TRBV6-5 and J usage is TRBJ1-3; no firm D call. V was shortened by 6 bases and J by 4 bases, with 16 bases between the two germline ends. The germline V gene has CDR1 MNHEY and CDR2 SVGAGI. The CDR3 contains 15 residues. In DNA, the CDR3 is TGTGCCAGCAGCCCAGCCACCGGGCGGGGAAACACCATATATTTT. This translates into CASSPATGRGNTIYF.

The chain links TRBV28 to TRBJ1-1, with 7 bases lining up with TRBD1. Unmatched junction bases numbered 11, after V lost 5 bases and J lost 5 bases. The CDR3 is 15 amino acids. Germline V gives CDR1 MDHEN, CDR2 SYDVKM. The CDR3 protein is CASSTQSTGWTEAFF. The DNA of the CDR3 is TGTGCCAGCAGTACTCAATCGACAGGGTGGACTGAAGCTTTCTTT.

The rearrangement uses TRBV27 and TRBJ2-5, with TRBD1 matching over 12 bases. Looked up from germline, CDR1 is MNHEY and CDR2 is SMNVEV (reference sequence). The CDR3 covers 16 residues. Trimming took 0 bases from V and 4 from J; bases not matched to a gene: 3. The DNA for the CDR3 is TGTGCCAGCAGTTTATCAGGGACAGGGGGCCGAGAGACCCAGTACTTC. It codes for CASSLSGTGGRETQYF.

The chain uses TRBV28 and TRBJ2-3; the match to TRBD2 covers 8 bases. This CDR3 is built from 17 residues. V lost 5 bases, J lost 6 bases, and 16 bases stayed unmatched. Germline V lookup: CDR1 MDHEN, CDR2 SYDVKM. The CDR3 here is CASSPSGSGRSFDTQYF. The CDR3 region has the DNA TGTGCCAGCAGTCCCTCGGGGAGCGGGAGAAGCTTCGATACGCAGTATTTT.

The V call is TRBV10-2, the J call TRBJ2-1, with a weak D call TRBD1 (5 bases). Germline V gene data show CDR1 as WSHSY and CDR2 as SAAADI. The CDR3 runs to 14 residues. V was shortened by 9 bases and J by 1 base, with 13 bases between the two germline ends. The CDR3 here is CASRAPGSYNEQFF. In nucleotides, the CDR3 is TGCGCCAGTCGAGCCCCAGGGTCCTACAATGAGCAGTTCTTC.

For this clone: At one end the junction does not follow the germline gene, possibly because of a read error. The gene calls are TRBV11-1 and TRBJ1-2; D ambiguous. The CDR3 extends over 12 amino acids. The germline V gene has CDR1 SGHAT and CDR2 FQDESV (reference sequence). The DNA for the CDR3 is TGTGCCAGCAGCTTATCCACAGTTAAGTTGAACTTC. This codes for CASSLSTVKLNF.

The chain has TRBV4-3 and TRBJ1-4; D unclear. The ends were cut back, 4 bases at V and 8 bases at J, with 14 bases in the middle. This CDR3 contains 14 residues. The germline CDR1 and CDR2 sequences are LGHNA and YSLEER. CDR3 protein: CASSLGLGREKLFF. CDR3 in DNA: TGCGCCAGCAGCCTCGGACTAGGCCGGGAAAAACTGTTTTTT.

J is TRBJ2-5 and V is TRBV7-6; 9 bases match TRBD2. This CDR3 is 16 amino acids long. V dropped 5 bases and J dropped 2; count of bases not matched to a gene: 9. In germline, CDR1 is SGHVS, CDR2 FNYEAQ. CDR3 sequence: CASSARLAVQQETQYF. For the CDR3, the DNA is TGTGCCAGCAGCGCCCGACTAGCGGTACAACAAGAGACCCAGTACTTC.